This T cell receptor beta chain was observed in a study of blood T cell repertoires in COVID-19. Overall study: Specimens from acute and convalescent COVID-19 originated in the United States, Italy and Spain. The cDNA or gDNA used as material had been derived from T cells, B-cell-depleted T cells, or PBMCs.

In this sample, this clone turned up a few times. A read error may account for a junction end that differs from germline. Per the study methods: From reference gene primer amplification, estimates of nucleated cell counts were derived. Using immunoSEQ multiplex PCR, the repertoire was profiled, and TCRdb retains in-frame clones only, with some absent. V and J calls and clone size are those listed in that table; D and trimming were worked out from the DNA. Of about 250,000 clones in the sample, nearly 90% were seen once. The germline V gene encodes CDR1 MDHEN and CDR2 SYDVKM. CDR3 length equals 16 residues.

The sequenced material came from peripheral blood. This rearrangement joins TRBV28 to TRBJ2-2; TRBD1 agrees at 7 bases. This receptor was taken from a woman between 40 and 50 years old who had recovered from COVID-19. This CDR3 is CATSLYGTVLTGELFF. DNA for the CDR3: TGTGCCACCAGTTTATATGGGACAGTGTTAACCGGGGAGCTGTTTTTT.